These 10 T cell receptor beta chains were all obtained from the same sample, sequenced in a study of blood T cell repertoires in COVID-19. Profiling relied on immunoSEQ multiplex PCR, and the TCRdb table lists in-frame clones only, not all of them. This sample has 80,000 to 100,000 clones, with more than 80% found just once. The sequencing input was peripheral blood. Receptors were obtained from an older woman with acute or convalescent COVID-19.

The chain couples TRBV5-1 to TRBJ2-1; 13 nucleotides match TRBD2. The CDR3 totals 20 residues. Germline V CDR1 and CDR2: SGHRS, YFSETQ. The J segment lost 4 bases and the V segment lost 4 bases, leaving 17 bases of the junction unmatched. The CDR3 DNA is TGCGCCAGCAGCAGGCCCAGATCCGGGACTAGCGGGAATCTTTACAATGAGCAGTTCTTC. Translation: CASSRPRSGTSGNLYNEQFF.

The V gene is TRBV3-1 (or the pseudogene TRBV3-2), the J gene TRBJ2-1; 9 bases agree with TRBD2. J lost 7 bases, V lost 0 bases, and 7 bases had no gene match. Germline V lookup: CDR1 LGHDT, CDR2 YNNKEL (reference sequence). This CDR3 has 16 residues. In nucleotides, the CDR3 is TGTGCCAGCAGCCAAGATGTGGCGGGGGGGCGTAATGAGCAGTTCTTC. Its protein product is CASSQDVAGGRNEQFF.

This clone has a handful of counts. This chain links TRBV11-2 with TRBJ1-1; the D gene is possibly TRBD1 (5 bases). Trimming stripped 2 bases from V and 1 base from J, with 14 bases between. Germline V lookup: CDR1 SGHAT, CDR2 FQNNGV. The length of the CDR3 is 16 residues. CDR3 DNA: TGTGCCAGCAGCTTAACGCCAGCGGGACGGAACACTGAAGCTTTCTTT. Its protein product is CASSLTPAGRNTEAFF. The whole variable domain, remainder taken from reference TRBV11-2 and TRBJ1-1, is EAGVAQSPRYKIIEKRQSVAFWCNPISGHATLYWYQQILGQGPKLLIQFQNNGVVDDSQLPKDRFSAERLKGVDSTLKIQPAKLEDSAVYLCASSLTPAGRNTEAFFGQGTRLTVV.

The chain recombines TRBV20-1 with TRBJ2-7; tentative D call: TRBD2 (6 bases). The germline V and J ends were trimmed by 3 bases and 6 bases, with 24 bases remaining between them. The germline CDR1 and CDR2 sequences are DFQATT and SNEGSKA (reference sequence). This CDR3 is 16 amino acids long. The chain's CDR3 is CSASEGRRLGSGEQYF. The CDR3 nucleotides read TGCAGTGCTAGTGAGGGTCGGAGACTAGGGTCCGGCGAGCAGTACTTC.

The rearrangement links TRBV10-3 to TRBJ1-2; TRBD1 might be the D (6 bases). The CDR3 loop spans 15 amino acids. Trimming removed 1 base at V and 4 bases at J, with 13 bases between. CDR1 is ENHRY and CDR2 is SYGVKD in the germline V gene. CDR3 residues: CAISEYGQISYGYTF. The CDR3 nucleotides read TGTGCCATCAGTGAGTACGGACAGATATCCTATGGCTACACCTTC.

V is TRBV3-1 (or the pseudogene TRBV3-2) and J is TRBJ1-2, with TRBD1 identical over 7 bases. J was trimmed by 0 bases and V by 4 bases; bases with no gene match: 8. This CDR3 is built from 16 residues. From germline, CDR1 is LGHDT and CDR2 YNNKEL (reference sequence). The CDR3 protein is CASSLRTGLANYGYTF. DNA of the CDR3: TGTGCCAGCAGCCTCCGGACAGGCTTAGCTAACTATGGCTACACCTTC.

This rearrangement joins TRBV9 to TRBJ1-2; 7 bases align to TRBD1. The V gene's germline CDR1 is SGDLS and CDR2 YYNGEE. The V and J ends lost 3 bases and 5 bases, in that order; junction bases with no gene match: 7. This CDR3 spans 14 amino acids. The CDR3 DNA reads TGTGCCAGCAGCGCTCGCAGGGGGATGTATGGCTACACCTTC. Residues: CASSARRGMYGYTF.

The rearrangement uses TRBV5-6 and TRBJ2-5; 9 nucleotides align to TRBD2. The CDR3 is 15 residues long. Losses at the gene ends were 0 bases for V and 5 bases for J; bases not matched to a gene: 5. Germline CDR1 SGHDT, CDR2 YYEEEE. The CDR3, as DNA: TGTGCCAGCAGCTTGGTAGTAGCGGGGGCTGAGACCCAGTACTTC. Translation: CASSLVVAGAETQYF.

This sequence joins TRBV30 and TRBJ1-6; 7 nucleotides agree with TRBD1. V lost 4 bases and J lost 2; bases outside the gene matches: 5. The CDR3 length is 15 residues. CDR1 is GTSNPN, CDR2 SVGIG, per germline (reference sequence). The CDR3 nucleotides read TGTGCCTGGAAGCTCCAGGGGGCCTATAATTCACCCCTCCACTTT. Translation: CAWKLQGAYNSPLHF.

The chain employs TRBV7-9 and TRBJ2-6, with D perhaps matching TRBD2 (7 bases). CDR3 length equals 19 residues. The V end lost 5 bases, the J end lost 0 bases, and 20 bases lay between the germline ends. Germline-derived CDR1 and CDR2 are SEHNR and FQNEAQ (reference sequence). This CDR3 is CASSPAGAAESSGANVLTF. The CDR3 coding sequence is TGTGCCAGCAGCCCCGCGGGGGCGGCGGAATCCTCTGGGGCCAACGTCCTGACTTTC.